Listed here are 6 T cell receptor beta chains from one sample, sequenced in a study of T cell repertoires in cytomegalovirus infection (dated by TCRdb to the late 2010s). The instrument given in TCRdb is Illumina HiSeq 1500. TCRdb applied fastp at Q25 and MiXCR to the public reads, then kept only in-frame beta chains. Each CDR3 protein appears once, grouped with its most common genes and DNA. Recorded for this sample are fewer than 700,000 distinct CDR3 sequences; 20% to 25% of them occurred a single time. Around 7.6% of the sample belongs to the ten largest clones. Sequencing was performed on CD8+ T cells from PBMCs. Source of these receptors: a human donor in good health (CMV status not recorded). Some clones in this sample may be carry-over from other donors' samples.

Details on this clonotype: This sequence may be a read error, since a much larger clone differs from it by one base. CDR3 coding DNA: TGTGCCAGCAGCTTAACCACAGGGATAAATGAAAAACTGTTTTTT. Encoded protein: CASSLTTGINEKLFF. The chain is built from TRBV7-4 and TRBJ1-4; weak D call: TRBD1 (6 bases). V shed 2 bases and J shed 5 bases, with 12 bases lying between them. CDR3 size: 15 residues. Germline CDR1 and CDR2: SGHVT and SQSDAQ.

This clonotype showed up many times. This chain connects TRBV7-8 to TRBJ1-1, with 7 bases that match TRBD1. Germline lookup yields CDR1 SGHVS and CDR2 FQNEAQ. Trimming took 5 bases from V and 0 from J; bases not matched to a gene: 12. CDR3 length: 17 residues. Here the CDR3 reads CASSPPGQRLVNTEAFF. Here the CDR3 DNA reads TGTGCCAGCAGCCCACCGGGACAGAGATTAGTGAACACTGAAGCTTTCTTT.

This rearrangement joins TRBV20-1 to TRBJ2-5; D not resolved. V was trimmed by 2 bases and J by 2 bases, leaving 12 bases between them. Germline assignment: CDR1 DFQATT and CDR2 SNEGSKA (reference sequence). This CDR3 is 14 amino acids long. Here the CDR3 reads CSARYDKGQETQYF. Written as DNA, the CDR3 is TGCAGTGCTAGATATGACAAGGGTCAAGAGACCCAGTACTTC.

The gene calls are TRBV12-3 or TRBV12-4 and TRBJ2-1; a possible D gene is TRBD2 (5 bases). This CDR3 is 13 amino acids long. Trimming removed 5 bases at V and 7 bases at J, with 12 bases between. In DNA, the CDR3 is TGTGCCAGCAGTCGAGGGATATTAAATGAGCAGTTCTTC. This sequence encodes CASSRGILNEQFF.

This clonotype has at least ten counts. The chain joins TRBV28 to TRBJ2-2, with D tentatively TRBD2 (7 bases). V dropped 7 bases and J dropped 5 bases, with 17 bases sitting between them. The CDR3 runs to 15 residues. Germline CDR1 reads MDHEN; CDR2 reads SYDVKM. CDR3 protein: CASTGGGARTGELFF. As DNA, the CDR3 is TGTGCCAGCACCGGAGGGGGGGCGAGGACCGGGGAGCTGTTTTTT.

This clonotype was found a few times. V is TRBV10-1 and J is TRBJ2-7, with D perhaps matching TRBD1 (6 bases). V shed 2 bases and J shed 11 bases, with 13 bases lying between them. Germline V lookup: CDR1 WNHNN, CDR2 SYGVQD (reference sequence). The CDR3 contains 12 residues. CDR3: CASSEVQGAEYF. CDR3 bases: TGCGCCAGCAGTGAGGTACAGGGAGCGGAGTACTTC.